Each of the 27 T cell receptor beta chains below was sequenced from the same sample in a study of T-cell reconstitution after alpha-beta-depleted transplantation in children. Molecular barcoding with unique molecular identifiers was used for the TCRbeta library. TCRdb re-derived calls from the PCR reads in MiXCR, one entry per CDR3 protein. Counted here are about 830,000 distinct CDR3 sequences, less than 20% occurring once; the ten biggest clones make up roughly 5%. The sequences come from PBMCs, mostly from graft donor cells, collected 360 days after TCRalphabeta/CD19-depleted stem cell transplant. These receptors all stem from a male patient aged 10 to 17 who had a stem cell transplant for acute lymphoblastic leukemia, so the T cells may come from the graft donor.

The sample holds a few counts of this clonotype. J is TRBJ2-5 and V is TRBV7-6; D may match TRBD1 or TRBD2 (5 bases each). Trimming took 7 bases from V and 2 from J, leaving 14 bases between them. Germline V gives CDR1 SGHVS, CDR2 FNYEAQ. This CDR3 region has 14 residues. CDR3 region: CASTNRDPQETQYF. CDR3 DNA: TGTGCCAGCACCAACCGGGACCCGCAAGAGACCCAGTACTTC.

Written as DNA, the CDR3 is TGCAGTGCTAGGAGGCGGACTAGCGGGAGGATCTACGAGCAGTACTTC. Translated, it gives CSARRRTSGRIYEQYF. The chain joins TRBV20-1 to TRBJ2-7; 14 bases fit TRBD2. V trimming: 3 bases; J trimming: 3 bases; junction bases outside the gene matches: 7. Germline loops: CDR1 DFQATT, CDR2 SNEGSKA (reference sequence). The CDR3 has 16 amino acids.

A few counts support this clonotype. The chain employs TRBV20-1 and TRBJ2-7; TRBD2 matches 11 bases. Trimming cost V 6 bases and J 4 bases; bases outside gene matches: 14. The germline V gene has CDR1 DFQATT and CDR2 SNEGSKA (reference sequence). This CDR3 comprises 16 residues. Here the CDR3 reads CSATGTSGGVLYEQYF. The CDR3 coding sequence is TGCAGTGCGACCGGGACTAGCGGAGGAGTATTGTACGAGCAGTACTTC.

Written as DNA, the CDR3 is TGCAGCGTTGAAGATCCTAGACTAGCGGGTTCCTCCGGGGAGCTGTTTTTT. As protein: CSVEDPRLAGSSGELFF. This rearrangement joins TRBV29-1 to TRBJ2-2; 10 bases line up with TRBD2. V shed 0 bases and J 6 bases; nucleotides not matched to a gene: 10. There are 17 residues in the CDR3. Germline lookup yields CDR1 SQVTM and CDR2 ANQGSEA.

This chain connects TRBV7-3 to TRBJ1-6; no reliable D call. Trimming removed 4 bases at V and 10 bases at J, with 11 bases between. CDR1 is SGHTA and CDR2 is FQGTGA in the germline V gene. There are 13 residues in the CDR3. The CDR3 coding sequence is TGTGCCAGCAGCTCTGACGGGGTCTCACCCCTCCACTTT. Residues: CASSSDGVSPLHF.

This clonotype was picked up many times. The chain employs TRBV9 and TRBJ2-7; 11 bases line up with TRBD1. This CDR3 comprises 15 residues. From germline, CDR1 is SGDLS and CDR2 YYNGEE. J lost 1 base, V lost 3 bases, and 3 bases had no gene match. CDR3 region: CASSAGQGVSYEQYF. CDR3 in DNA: TGTGCCAGCAGCGCGGGACAGGGGGTATCCTACGAGCAGTACTTC.

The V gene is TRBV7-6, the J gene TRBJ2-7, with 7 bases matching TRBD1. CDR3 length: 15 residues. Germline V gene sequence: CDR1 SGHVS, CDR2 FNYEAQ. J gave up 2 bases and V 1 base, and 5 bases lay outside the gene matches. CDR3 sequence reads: CASSLGEDRPYEQYF. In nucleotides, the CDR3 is TGTGCCAGCAGCTTAGGAGAGGACAGGCCCTACGAGCAGTACTTC.

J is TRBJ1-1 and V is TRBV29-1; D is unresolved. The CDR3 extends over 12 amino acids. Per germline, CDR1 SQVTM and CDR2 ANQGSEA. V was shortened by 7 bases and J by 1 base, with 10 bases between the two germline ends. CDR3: CSASDGNTEAFF. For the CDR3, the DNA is TGCAGCGCCTCGGACGGGAACACTGAAGCTTTCTTT.

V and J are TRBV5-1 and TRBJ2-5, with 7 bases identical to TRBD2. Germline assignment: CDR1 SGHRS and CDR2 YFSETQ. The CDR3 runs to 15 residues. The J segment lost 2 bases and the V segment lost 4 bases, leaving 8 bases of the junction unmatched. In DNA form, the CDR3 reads TGCGCCAGCAGCGGGGGGGAGCGGAAGCAAGAGACCCAGTACTTC. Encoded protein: CASSGGERKQETQYF.

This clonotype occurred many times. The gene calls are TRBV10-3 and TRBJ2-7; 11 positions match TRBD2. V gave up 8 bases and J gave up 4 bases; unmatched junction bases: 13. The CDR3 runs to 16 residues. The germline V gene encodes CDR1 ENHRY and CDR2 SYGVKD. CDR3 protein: CAIRGLKTSGNYEQYF. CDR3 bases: TGTGCCATCCGCGGTCTTAAGACTAGCGGGAATTACGAGCAGTACTTC.

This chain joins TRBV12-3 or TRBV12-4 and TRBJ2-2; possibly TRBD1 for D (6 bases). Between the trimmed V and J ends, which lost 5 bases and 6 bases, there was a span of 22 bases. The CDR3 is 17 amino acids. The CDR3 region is CASSRTGQGFVSGELFF. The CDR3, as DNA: TGTGCCAGCAGTAGGACGGGACAAGGATTTGTCTCCGGGGAGCTGTTTTTT.

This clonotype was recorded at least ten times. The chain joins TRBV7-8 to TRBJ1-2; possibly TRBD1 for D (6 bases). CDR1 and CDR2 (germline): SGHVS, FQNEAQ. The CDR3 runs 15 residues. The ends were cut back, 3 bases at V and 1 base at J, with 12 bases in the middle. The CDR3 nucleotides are TGTGCCAGCAGCTTGCAGGGGTCCGTTAACTATGGCTACACCTTC. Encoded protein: CASSLQGSVNYGYTF.

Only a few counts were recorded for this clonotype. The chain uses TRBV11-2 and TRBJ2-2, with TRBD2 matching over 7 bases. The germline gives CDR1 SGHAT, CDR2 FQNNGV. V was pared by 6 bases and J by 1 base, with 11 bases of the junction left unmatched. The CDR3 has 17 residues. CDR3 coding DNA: TGTGCCAGCAGAGCAGGCGGGGCGGGAGAGAACACCGGGGAGCTGTTTTTT. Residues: CASRAGGAGENTGELFF.

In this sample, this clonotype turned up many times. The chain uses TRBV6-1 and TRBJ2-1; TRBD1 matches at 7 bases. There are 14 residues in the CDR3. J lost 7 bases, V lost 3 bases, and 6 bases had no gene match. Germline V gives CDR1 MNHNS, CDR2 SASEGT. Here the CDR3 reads CASSDRFRGNEQFF. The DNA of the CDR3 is TGTGCCAGCAGTGACCGTTTCAGGGGGAATGAGCAGTTCTTC.

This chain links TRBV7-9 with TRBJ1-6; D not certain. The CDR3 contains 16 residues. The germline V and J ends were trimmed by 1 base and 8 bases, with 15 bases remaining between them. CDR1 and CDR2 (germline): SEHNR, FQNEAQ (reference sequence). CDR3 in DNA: TGTGCCAGCAGCTTAGGACACATGGGGAGGTATTCACCCCTCCACTTT. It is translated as CASSLGHMGRYSPLHF.

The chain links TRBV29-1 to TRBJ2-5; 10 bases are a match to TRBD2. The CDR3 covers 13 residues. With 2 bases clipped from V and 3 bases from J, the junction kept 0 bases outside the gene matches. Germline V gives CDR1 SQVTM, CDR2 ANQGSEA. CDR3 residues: CSVETSGEETQYF. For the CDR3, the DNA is TGCAGCGTTGAAACTAGCGGGGAAGAGACCCAGTACTTC.

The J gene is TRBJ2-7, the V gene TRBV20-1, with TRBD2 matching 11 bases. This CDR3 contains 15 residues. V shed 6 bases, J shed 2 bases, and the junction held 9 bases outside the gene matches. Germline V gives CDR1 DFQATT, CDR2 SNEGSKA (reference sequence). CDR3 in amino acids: CSAAPGTSGAYEQYF. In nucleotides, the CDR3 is TGCAGTGCCGCACCTGGGACTAGCGGAGCCTACGAGCAGTACTTC.

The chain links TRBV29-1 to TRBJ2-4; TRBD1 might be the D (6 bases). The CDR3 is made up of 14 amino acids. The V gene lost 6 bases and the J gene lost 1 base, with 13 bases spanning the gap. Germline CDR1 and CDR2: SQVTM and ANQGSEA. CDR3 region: CSVTRGGAKNIQYF. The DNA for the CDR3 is TGCAGCGTGACAAGAGGGGGTGCCAAAAACATTCAGTACTTC. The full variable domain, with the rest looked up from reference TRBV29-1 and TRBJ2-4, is SAVISQKPSRDICQRGTSLTIQCQVDSQVTMMFWYRQQPGQSLTLIATANQGSEATYESGFVIDKFPISRPNLTFSTLTVSNMSPEDSSIYLCSVTRGGAKNIQYFGAGTRLSVL.

Here the CDR3 DNA reads TGCAGCGTAAAGGGACAAACTGAAGCTTTCTTT. Translating it yields CSVKGQTEAFF. V is TRBV29-1 and J is TRBJ1-1, with D perhaps matching TRBD1 (6 bases). V was pared by 6 bases and J by 5 bases, with 10 bases between. This CDR3 region has 11 residues. Germline V gene lookup returns CDR1 SQVTM and CDR2 ANQGSEA.

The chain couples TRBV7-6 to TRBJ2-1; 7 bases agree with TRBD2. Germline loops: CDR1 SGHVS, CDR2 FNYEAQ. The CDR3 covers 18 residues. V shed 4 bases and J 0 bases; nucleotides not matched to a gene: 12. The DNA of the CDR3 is TGTGCCAGCAGCTCGGACCCACTAGCGCCCCTCTCCTACAATGAGCAGTTCTTC. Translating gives CASSSDPLAPLSYNEQFF. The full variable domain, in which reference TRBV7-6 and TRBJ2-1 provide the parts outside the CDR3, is GAGVSQSPRYKVTKRGQDVALRCDPISGHVSLYWYRQALGQGPEFLTYFNYEAQQDKSGLPNDRFSAERPEGSISTLTIQRTEQRDSAMYRCASSSDPLAPLSYNEQFFGPGTRLTVL.

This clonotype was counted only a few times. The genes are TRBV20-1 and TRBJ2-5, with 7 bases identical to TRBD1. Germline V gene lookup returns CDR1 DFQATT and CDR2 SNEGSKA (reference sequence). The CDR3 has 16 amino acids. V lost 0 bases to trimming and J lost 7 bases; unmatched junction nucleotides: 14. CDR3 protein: CSARDSFMRGRGTQYF. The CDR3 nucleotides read TGCAGTGCTAGAGATAGTTTTATGAGGGGGCGCGGGACCCAGTACTTC.

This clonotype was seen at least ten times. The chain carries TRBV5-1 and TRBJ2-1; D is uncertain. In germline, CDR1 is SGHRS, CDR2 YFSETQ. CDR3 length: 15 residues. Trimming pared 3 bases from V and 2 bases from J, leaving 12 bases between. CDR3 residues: CASSSGRRAYNEQFF. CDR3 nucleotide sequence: TGCGCCAGCAGCTCCGGGCGACGTGCCTACAATGAGCAGTTCTTC.

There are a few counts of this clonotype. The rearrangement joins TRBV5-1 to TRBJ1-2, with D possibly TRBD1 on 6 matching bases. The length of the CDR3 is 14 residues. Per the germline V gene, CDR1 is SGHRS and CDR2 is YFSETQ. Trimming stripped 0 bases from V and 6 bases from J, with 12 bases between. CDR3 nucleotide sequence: TGCGCCAGCAGCTTGGAAGGGGGGTTCCATGGCTACACCTTC. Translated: CASSLEGGFHGYTF.

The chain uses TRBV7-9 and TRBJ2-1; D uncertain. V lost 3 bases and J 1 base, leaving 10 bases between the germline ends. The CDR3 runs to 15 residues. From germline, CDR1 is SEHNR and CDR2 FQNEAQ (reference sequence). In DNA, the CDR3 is TGTGCCAGCAGCTTTGAGCTCATTTCCTACAATGAGCAGTTCTTC. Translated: CASSFELISYNEQFF.

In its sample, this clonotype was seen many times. CDR3 in DNA: TGCGCCAGCAGCTACGGGACGCCCAGCCGGTTCTTC. It yields the protein CASSYGTPSRFF. The J gene is TRBJ2-1, the V gene TRBV5-1; the D gene could be TRBD1 or TRBD2 (5 bases each). The CDR3 covers 12 residues. Trimming removed 3 bases from V and 15 bases from J, with 16 bases in between. Per the germline V gene, CDR1 is SGHRS and CDR2 is YFSETQ.

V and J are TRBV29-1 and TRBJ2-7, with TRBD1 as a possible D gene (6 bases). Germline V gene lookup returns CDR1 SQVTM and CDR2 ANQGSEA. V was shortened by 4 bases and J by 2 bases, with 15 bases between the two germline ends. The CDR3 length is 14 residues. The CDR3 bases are TGCAGCGTTGGAAGGGGGACACAAACCTACGAGCAGTACTTC. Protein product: CSVGRGTQTYEQYF.

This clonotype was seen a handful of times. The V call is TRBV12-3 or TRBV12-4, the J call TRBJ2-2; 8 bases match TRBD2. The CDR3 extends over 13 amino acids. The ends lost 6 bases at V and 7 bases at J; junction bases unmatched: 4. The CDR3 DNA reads TGTGCCAGCAGCGGGAGGGCCTTCGGGGAGCTGTTTTTT. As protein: CASSGRAFGELFF.